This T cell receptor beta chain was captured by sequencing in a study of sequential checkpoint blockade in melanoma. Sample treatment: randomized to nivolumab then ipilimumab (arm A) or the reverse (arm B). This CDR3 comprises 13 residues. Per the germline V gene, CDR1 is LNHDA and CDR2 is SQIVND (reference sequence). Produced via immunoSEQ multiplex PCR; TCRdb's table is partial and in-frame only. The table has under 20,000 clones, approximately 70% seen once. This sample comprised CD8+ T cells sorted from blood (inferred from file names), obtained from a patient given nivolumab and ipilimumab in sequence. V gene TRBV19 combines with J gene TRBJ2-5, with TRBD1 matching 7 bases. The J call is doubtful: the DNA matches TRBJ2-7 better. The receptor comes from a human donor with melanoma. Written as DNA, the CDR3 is TGTGCCAGTAGTACATGGACAGGCAACGAGCAGTACTTC. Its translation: CASSTWTGNEQYF.